The TCR beta chain described here comes from a study of cytomegalovirus exposure and HLA in healthy donors. Study-wide results and caveats: Reports showed the classifier diagnosing cytomegalovirus status with high specificity and sensitivity.

This clone was recorded once. Antigen: not known. The V gene end was trimmed by 4 bases and the J gene end by 0 bases; junction bases not matched to a gene: 4. Germline-derived CDR1 and CDR2 are KGHSH and LQKENI. This CDR3 region has 15 residues. TCRdb's copy holds only in-frame clones and misses some; the assay was immunoSEQ multiplex PCR. The sample has about 170,000 clones; under 90% are singletons. The chain employs TRBV18 and TRBJ2-3; 7 positions agree with TRBD2. This TCR was recovered from a young man in good health and CMV-seropositive. The sequencing sample was made of PBMCs. The CDR3 bases are TGTGCCAGCTCACTAAGCGGGGCAAGCACAGATACGCAGTATTTT. The encoded protein is CASSLSGASTDTQYF.